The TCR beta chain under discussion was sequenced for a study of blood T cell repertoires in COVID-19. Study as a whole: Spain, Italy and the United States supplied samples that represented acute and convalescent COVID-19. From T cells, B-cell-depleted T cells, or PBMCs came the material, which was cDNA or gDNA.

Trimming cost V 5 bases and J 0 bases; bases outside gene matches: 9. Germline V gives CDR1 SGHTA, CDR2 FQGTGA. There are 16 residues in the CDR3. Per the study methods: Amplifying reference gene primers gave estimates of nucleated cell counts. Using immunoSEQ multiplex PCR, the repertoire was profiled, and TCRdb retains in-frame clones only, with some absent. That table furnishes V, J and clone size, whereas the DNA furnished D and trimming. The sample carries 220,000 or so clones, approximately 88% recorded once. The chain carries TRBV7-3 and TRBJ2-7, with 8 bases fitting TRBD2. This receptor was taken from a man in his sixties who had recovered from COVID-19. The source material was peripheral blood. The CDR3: CASSREGESSSYEQYF. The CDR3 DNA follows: TGTGCCAGCAGCCGGGAGGGGGAATCAAGCTCCTACGAGCAGTACTTC.